This T cell receptor (beta chain) was observed in a study of response to subunit inactivated influenza vaccine. TCRdb reanalysed the RT-PCR reads using MiXCR and keeps one entry per CDR3 protein. The sample includes 500,000 to 700,000 distinct CDR3 sequences, around a quarter seen only once; the top ten take under 3.5%. This clonotype was observed a few times. The data also belong to a second study, concerning T cells expressing NK-cell markers. This second report adds: The TCR beta cDNA came from 5'RACE template switching with UMIs. The authors sequenced eight donors, of whom seven were HCMV-seropositive and one was seronegative. The study found dominant NKG2C+ clonotypes at roughly 1.0-8% of CD8+ T cells in six donors. In a handful of donors, these clonotypes also led the CD3+CD56-NKG2C+ fraction.

Here the sequenced sample was CD4+ T cells sorted from PBMCs, taken approximately 12 days after vaccination. This TCR came from a man in his fifties who received an inactivated influenza vaccine.

The CDR3 region has the DNA TGTGCCATCACCGAGGGCGACAGGGGGCGCAGTCGTGGCTACACCTTC. Residues: CAITEGDRGRSRGYTF. The chain combines TRBV10-3 with TRBJ1-2; TRBD1 agrees at 10 bases. V lost 7 bases to trimming and J lost 7 bases; unmatched junction nucleotides: 15. Germline CDR1 is ENHRY and CDR2 is SYGVKD. The CDR3 has 16 amino acids.